The source of this TCR beta chain is a study of shared T cell receptors in the human thymus. CDR1 is MNHEY, CDR2 SVGAGI, per germline. The CDR3 runs to 16 residues. V was shortened by 0 bases and J by 0 bases, with 11 bases between the two germline ends. This clone was seen only a few times. Clones were sequenced by immunoSEQ multiplex PCR, and TCRdb holds only the in-frame ones, with some missing. The data show some 660,000 clones, 87% seen once. These data also formed part of another study, on human thymus T cells. That study reports: Serving as donors were healthy Finnish infants, each of whom was having open corrective surgery for congenital heart defects. Thymic samples were excised during corrective heart operations. Within thymic and blood repertoires, V and J gene usage appeared to be biased. Related work found strong thymic repertoire overlap between unrelated individuals.

The sample was thymocytes. This rearrangement joins TRBV6-5 to TRBJ1-2; D unclear. This clonotype was sampled from a boy in the first two years of life with a congenital heart defect. CDR3 loop: CASSYSPGKPNYGYTF. The CDR3 region has the DNA TGTGCCAGCAGTTACTCCCCAGGAAAGCCTAACTATGGCTACACCTTC.